This entry lists 2 T cell receptor beta chains sequenced from one sample in a study of T cell changes during pregnancy in multiple sclerosis. Only in-frame clones appear in the TCRdb table, and some are missing; sequencing was by immunoSEQ multiplex PCR. The top ten clones hold 15% to 20% of a sample with 15,000 to 20,000 clones, more than 70% of them seen once. Material: CD8+ T cells from peripheral blood mononuclear cells, obtained in the third trimester of pregnancy. All receptors derive from a female donor in good health, enrolled as a control in a pregnancy study.

This clone is medium-sized. This sequence joins TRBV27 and TRBJ2-7; TRBD1 agrees at 10 bases. The V segment lost 5 bases and the J segment 7 bases; nucleotides outside the gene matches: 8. The CDR3 loop spans 14 amino acids. Germline-derived CDR1 and CDR2 are MNHEY and SMNVEV (reference sequence). The CDR3 nucleotides are TGTGCCAGCAGTCCTGGGACAGGGGTTGGTGAGCAGTACTTC. Amino acids: CASSPGTGVGEQYF.

In this sample, this clone is medium-sized. V and J are TRBV13 and TRBJ1-1; TRBD1 agrees at 7 bases. This CDR3 is built from 15 residues. The ends lost 4 bases at V and 0 bases at J; junction bases unmatched: 5. Germline-derived CDR1 and CDR2 are PRHDT and FYEKMQ (reference sequence). CDR3 region: CASSSWDRLNTEAFF. The CDR3 region has the DNA TGTGCCAGCAGCTCATGGGACAGATTGAACACTGAAGCTTTCTTT.